The sequence of this TCR beta chain was determined in a study of human T cells and chemical hapten exposure. Study background: Upper back patch tests used 0.01% DPC, scored after 6 days.

Time point meaning: pre-sensitization, week 0. The treatment denotes: therapeutic diphenylcyclopropenone sensitization with weekly scalp DPC. CDR3 length equals 14 residues. Trimming removed 6 bases at V and 5 bases at J, with 17 bases between. Germline V lookup: CDR1 SGHNT, CDR2 YYREEE (reference sequence). TCRdb recomputed calls from the RACE reads with MiXCR, one row per CDR3 protein. This sample has approximately 320,000 distinct CDR3 sequences; around 5.5% occur once, and the top ten carry roughly 8.2%. The chain uses TRBV5-4 and TRBJ2-5; no firm D call. This sequence originates from a woman aged 18-29 years with alopecia areata. Some clones in this sample may be carry-over from other donors' samples. Sequences were derived from whole blood, sampled in connection with sensitization to the hapten diphenylcyclopropenone (DPC). This CDR3 reads CASNKWGSVETQYF. Written as DNA, the CDR3 is TGTGCCAGCAATAAATGGGGTTCCGTTGAGACCCAGTACTTC.